The clone carrying this T cell receptor beta chain was seen more than once but under ten times. This specimen belongs to a study of cytomegalovirus exposure and HLA in healthy donors. The PCR employed 60 Vbeta primers together with 13 Jbeta primers. Authors' analysis steps: Unique TCR beta chains totaled 80 million to 100 million in a later count, with roughly 10 million of them shared. Clones were sequenced by immunoSEQ multiplex PCR, and TCRdb holds only the in-frame ones, with some missing. Clone size and V and J calls were adopted from that table, with D and trimming inferred from the DNA. This sample carries about 150,000 clones, about four fifths of them seen once, and the ten largest clones take approximately 8%. The source of this sequence is a man aged 25 to 40 in good health and CMV-seropositive. Sequenced material: PBMCs.

CDR3 residues: CASSIGGRFSGNTIYF. The CDR3 DNA reads as TGTGCCAGCAGCATCGGGGGACGGTTCTCTGGAAACACCATATATTTT. The chain carries TRBV11-2 and TRBJ1-3, with a possible D match to TRBD1 (5 bases). The germline CDR1 and CDR2 sequences are SGHAT and FQNNGV. The V end was cut by 5 bases, the J end by 0 bases, with 14 bases between. The CDR3 loop spans 16 amino acids.